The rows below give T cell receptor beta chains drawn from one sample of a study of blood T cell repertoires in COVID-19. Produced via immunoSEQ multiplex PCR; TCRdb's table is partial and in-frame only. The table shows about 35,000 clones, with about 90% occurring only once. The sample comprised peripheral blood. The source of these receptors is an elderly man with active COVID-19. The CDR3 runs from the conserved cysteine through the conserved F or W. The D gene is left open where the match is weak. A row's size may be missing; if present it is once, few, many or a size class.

TGTGCCAGCAGTTTAGAGGGGACATATGGCTACACCTTC	CASSLEGTYGYTF	TRBV27	TRBJ1-2	.	.
TGTGCCATCAGTGAGGGTCTCTACTCCTACGAGCAGTACTTC	CAISEGLYSYEQYF	TRBV10-3	TRBJ2-7	.	.
TGTGCCAGCAGTTTCGAGGGCCATAACGGCGAGCAGTACTTC	CASSFEGHNGEQYF	TRBV27	TRBJ2-7	.	once
TGTGCCAGCAGTTTAGGGAGGGTAACTAATGAAAAACTGTTTTTT	CASSLGRVTNEKLFF	TRBV28	TRBJ1-4	.	.
TGTGCCAGCTCACCGCGCGGACAGGGTGGATGGAATGAAAAACTGTTTTTT	CASSPRGQGGWNEKLFF	TRBV18	TRBJ1-4	TRBD1	.
TGTGCCAGCAGTAAATATAGAGGGACTAGCGGTAGCACAGATACGCAGTATTTT	CASSKYRGTSGSTDTQYF	TRBV6-2/TRBV6-3	TRBJ2-3	TRBD2	.
TGTGCCAGCAGCGTAGTAGGAGCGGGAGTGGGGGAGCTGTTTTTT	CASSVVGAGVGELFF	TRBV9	TRBJ2-2	TRBD2	.
TGTGCCAGCAGTACGCGACAGGGGGCGAAGACTGAAGCTTTCTTT	CASSTRQGAKTEAFF	TRBV6-2/TRBV6-3	TRBJ1-1	TRBD1	.
TGCGCCAGCAGCCAAGAGGAGAGCTCCTACAATGAGCAGTTCTTC	CASSQEESSYNEQFF	TRBV4-1	TRBJ2-1	.	.
TGTGCCAGCAGCCCAGTAGAGGGGGTCAACGAGCAGTACTTC	CASSPVEGVNEQYF	TRBV11-2	TRBJ2-7	.	few
TGTGCCAGCAGTCCCGCGGGAGGTCGCTCCTACGAGCAGTACTTC	CASSPAGGRSYEQYF	TRBV28	TRBJ2-7	TRBD2	.
TGTGCCTGGATGGGGGGGATAGCGGGAGGTAGCGAGCAGTACTTC	CAWMGGIAGGSEQYF	TRBV30	TRBJ2-7	TRBD2	.
TGTGCCAGCAGCTCATCGACAGGGATCAGGGCAGATACGCAGTATTTT	CASSSSTGIRADTQYF	TRBV7-2	TRBJ2-3	TRBD1	.
TGTGCCAGTAGTACGGACAGGGGGATTCGCAATCAGCCCCAGCATTTT	CASSTDRGIRNQPQHF	TRBV19	TRBJ1-5	TRBD1	.
TGTGCCAGCAGCCCTATACCGGGACAAAGGGGAAACACCATATATTTT	CASSPIPGQRGNTIYF	TRBV11-2	TRBJ1-3	.	.
TGTGCCAGCAGCTCTCCGAATCAGCCCCAGCATTTT	CASSSPNQPQHF	TRBV7-2	TRBJ1-5	.	.
TGCGCCAGCAGTGTAGCGGGAGTCCCAGAGACCCAGTACTTC	CASSVAGVPETQYF	TRBV10-2	TRBJ2-5	TRBD2	.
TGTGCCAGCAGTGGAGCCGACAGGGCCTACGAGCAGTACTTC	CASSGADRAYEQYF	TRBV6-1	TRBJ2-7	TRBD1	.
TGCGCCAGCAGCAGAAACCCGTCCGGTCGGGACAGGGGTTATGGCTACACCTTC	CASSRNPSGRDRGYGYTF	TRBV5-1	TRBJ1-2	TRBD1	.
TGTGCCAGCAGACAACAGGGTTTCTTCGGGGAGACCCAGTACTTC	CASRQQGFFGETQYF	TRBV11-2	TRBJ2-5	.	.
TGTGCCAGCAGCTCCCCCCAGGGGAGTGAAAAACTGTTTTTT	CASSSPQGSEKLFF	TRBV7-9	TRBJ1-4	.	.
TGTGCCAGCAGCCCAGACAGGGGGCCTACCGGGGAGCTGTTTTTT	CASSPDRGPTGELFF	TRBV7-8	TRBJ2-2	TRBD1	.
TGCAGCGTTGGGACAGGGGTAGGGACTGAAGCTTTCTTT	CSVGTGVGTEAFF	TRBV29-1	TRBJ1-1	TRBD1	.
TGCGCCAGCAGCCAAGCACACAGCAACACTGAAGCTTTCTTT	CASSQAHSNTEAFF	TRBV4-3	TRBJ1-1	.	once
TGCAGTGCTAGTAGGACTAGCTTCTACAATGAGCAGTTCTTC	CSASRTSFYNEQFF	TRBV20-1	TRBJ2-1	TRBD2	.
TGTGCCAGCGGAGGGGCGGGTACGGGGGATGAGCAGTTCTTC	CASGGAGTGDEQFF	TRBV28	TRBJ2-1	.	.
TGTGCCAGCAGCCCTACAGGGGGCGGGAGGGAGCAGTACTTC	CASSPTGGGREQYF	TRBV9	TRBJ2-7	.	.